Below are 25 T cell receptor beta chains sequenced from a single sample in a study of beta chain features in type 1 diabetes. Reverse transcription of all isolated RNA meant that expressed TCRB transcripts were sequenced. This table comes from immunoSEQ multiplex PCR, and its TCRdb copy is limited to in-frame clones, with some not included. In the table there are fewer than 350,000 clones, around 20% of which are singletons. The sequenced sample consisted of naive CD4+ T cells from blood. The receptors derive from a woman younger than 35 in good health.

This clone came up a few times. V gene TRBV6-6 combines with J gene TRBJ2-5; TRBD1 might be the D (5 bases). The ends were cut back, 5 bases at V and 5 bases at J, with 18 bases in the middle. The germline V gene encodes CDR1 MNHNY and CDR2 SVGAGI (reference sequence). This CDR3 comprises 15 residues. Here the CDR3 reads CASSPDSGFGETQYF. Here the CDR3 DNA reads TGTGCCAGCAGTCCCGACTCAGGGTTTGGGGAGACCCAGTACTTC.

The V gene is TRBV5-1, the J gene TRBJ1-2; D gene uncertain. The germline V gene encodes CDR1 SGHRS and CDR2 YFSETQ. Deletions cut 0 bases from V and 1 base from J, with 7 bases between. CDR3 length equals 14 residues. Written as DNA, the CDR3 is TGCGCCAGCAGCTTGGTCGGGAGTAACTATGGCTACACCTTC. Protein product: CASSLVGSNYGYTF.

There are a few counts of this clone. The J gene is TRBJ1-2, the V gene TRBV30; 8 bases match TRBD1. Germline-derived CDR1 and CDR2 are GTSNPN and SVGIG (reference sequence). The CDR3 spans 15 residues. With 0 bases clipped from V and 8 bases from J, the junction kept 11 bases outside the gene matches. The chain's CDR3 is CAWSVRAGGASGYTF. As DNA, the CDR3 is TGTGCCTGGAGTGTACGGGCAGGGGGCGCGAGCGGCTACACCTTC.

V and J are TRBV2 and TRBJ2-1; TRBD2 might be the D (6 bases). The CDR3 is 14 amino acids. V lost 4 bases and J lost 0, with 7 bases in between. The germline V gene encodes CDR1 SNHLY and CDR2 FYNNEI. The CDR3 nucleotides are TGTGCCAGCAGTGTAGCGGCCTCCTACAATGAGCAGTTCTTC. It codes for CASSVAASYNEQFF.

This chain joins TRBV2 and TRBJ2-3; D remains ambiguous. This CDR3 has 13 residues. The V gene's germline CDR1 is SNHLY and CDR2 FYNNEI. Between the trimmed V and J ends, which lost 4 bases and 6 bases, there was a span of 11 bases. Written as DNA, the CDR3 is TGTGCCAGCAGTGGTCTCAGAGGCGATACGCAGTATTTT. Its translation: CASSGLRGDTQYF.

The V call is TRBV27, the J call TRBJ1-1; no definite D call. The CDR3 is 14 residues long. From germline, CDR1 is MNHEY and CDR2 SMNVEV (reference sequence). Trimming pared 3 bases from V and 1 base from J, leaving 9 bases between. The CDR3 DNA reads TGTGCCAGCAGTTTCGAAGGGAGGAACACTGAAGCTTTCTTT. This encodes CASSFEGRNTEAFF.

This clone was detected only a few times. The chain carries TRBV2 and TRBJ1-2; D gene ambiguous. The CDR3 loop spans 13 amino acids. With 3 bases removed from V and 1 base from J, the gap between germline ends came to 6 bases. From germline, CDR1 is SNHLY and CDR2 FYNNEI. The CDR3 DNA reads as TGTGCCAGCAGTGATGGACTTAACTATGGCTACACCTTC. Protein product: CASSDGLNYGYTF.

This clone was observed a handful of times. The chain has TRBV9 and TRBJ2-1; 8 nucleotides align to TRBD1. CDR3 length: 15 amino acids. Germline V CDR1 and CDR2: SGDLS, YYNGEE. The J segment lost 9 bases and the V segment lost 0 bases, leaving 8 bases of the junction unmatched. Here the CDR3 DNA reads TGTGCCAGCAGCGTAGGGACAGGGAGGAGAAGTGAGCAGTTCTTC. Its translation is CASSVGTGRRSEQFF.

The J gene is TRBJ2-5, the V gene TRBV18; D perhaps matches TRBD1 (6 bases). This CDR3 region has 12 residues. The V gene lost 9 bases and the J gene lost 4 bases, with 12 bases spanning the gap. CDR1 KGHSH and CDR2 LQKENI come from the germline V gene. CDR3 nucleotides: TGTGCCAGTCACACAGGGAGAGAGACCCAGTACTTC. Translation: CASHTGRETQYF.

This clone was counted a few times. V usage is TRBV9 and J usage is TRBJ2-1, with 10 bases identical to TRBD2. The germline CDR1 and CDR2 sequences are SGDLS and YYNGEE. This CDR3 region has 16 residues. Losses at the gene ends were 4 bases for V and 0 bases for J; bases not matched to a gene: 4. The CDR3 DNA reads TGTGCCAGCAGCTCCTCTAGCGGGAGCTCCTACAATGAGCAGTTCTTC. Protein: CASSSSSGSSYNEQFF.

This clone was counted between two and nine times. V and J are TRBV30 and TRBJ2-1, with 8 bases fitting TRBD2. Germline lookup yields CDR1 GTSNPN and CDR2 SVGIG (reference sequence). V shed 1 base, J shed 6 bases, and the junction held 8 bases outside the gene matches. The CDR3 extends over 15 amino acids. This chain's CDR3 is CAWSGSGSSANEQFF. The DNA for the CDR3 is TGTGCCTGGAGTGGAAGCGGGAGCTCCGCCAATGAGCAGTTCTTC.

This clone was seen a handful of times. The chain couples TRBV4-2 to TRBJ2-3; 11 bases are shared with TRBD2. CDR3 length: 19 residues. V lost 0 bases to trimming and J lost 2 bases; unmatched junction nucleotides: 10. Germline CDR1 is LGHNA and CDR2 is YNFKEQ. The CDR3, as DNA: TGTGCCAGCAGCCAAGATATAGCGGGGGGGTCAGGTATCACAGATACGCAGTATTTT. It yields the protein CASSQDIAGGSGITDTQYF.

CDR3 in amino acids: CASRIGTEGNQPQHF. The CDR3 coding sequence is TGCGCCAGCAGAATTGGGACAGAAGGCAATCAGCCCCAGCATTTT. This chain uses TRBV5-1 with TRBJ1-5; TRBD1 matches 7 bases. This CDR3 is 15 amino acids long. CDR1 is SGHRS, CDR2 YFSETQ, per germline. The V gene end was trimmed by 5 bases and the J gene end by 2 bases; junction bases not matched to a gene: 7.

This clone was observed a handful of times. The CDR3 region is CAWSGEVGQPQHF. The CDR3 DNA sequence: TGTGCCTGGAGTGGGGAGGTCGGTCAGCCCCAGCATTTT. This chain connects TRBV30 to TRBJ1-5; D gene unclear. Trimming removed 1 base at V and 6 bases at J, with 10 bases between. Germline CDR1 is GTSNPN and CDR2 is SVGIG (reference sequence). This CDR3 spans 13 amino acids.

This clone was observed a handful of times. The chain couples TRBV9 to TRBJ2-7; 10 bases align to TRBD2. The CDR3 is 14 residues long. In germline, CDR1 is SGDLS, CDR2 YYNGEE. The J segment lost 3 bases and the V segment lost 1 base, leaving 1 base of the junction unmatched. CDR3 sequence reads: CASSVTSGVYEQYF. The CDR3, as DNA: TGTGCCAGCAGCGTAACTAGCGGGGTCTACGAGCAGTACTTC.

A few counts support this clone. V usage is TRBV7-9 and J usage is TRBJ1-2; D uncertain. Germline V gives CDR1 SEHNR, CDR2 FQNEAQ (reference sequence). V was pared by 5 bases and J by 5 bases, with 6 bases between. The CDR3 covers 11 residues. CDR3 DNA sequence: TGTGCCAGCAGCCAAACATATGGCTACACCTTC. It codes for CASSQTYGYTF.

This clone was seen a few times. V is TRBV5-5 and J is TRBJ2-7; 13 bases line up with TRBD2. The CDR3 consists of 14 residues. V gave up 7 bases and J gave up 7 bases; unmatched junction bases: 8. CDR1 and CDR2 from the germline V gene are SGHKS and YYEKEE (reference sequence). The CDR3 bases are TGTGCCAGCGGTTCCGGGACTAGCGGGAAGGAGCAGTACTTC. Its translation: CASGSGTSGKEQYF.

The rearrangement joins TRBV18 to TRBJ2-1, with 7 bases identical to TRBD1. CDR3 length: 14 residues. V lost 1 base, J lost 5 bases, and 2 bases stayed unmatched. Per the germline V gene, CDR1 is KGHSH and CDR2 is LQKENI. The chain's CDR3 is CASSPQGANNEQFF. The CDR3 region has the DNA TGTGCCAGCTCACCACAGGGGGCGAACAATGAGCAGTTCTTC.

The J gene is TRBJ2-7, the V gene TRBV5-1; 9 nucleotides align to TRBD1. Per germline, CDR1 SGHRS and CDR2 YFSETQ. This CDR3 spans 15 amino acids. The V gene end was trimmed by 4 bases and the J gene end by 7 bases; junction bases not matched to a gene: 12. The CDR3 bases are TGCGCCAGCAGCAGGGACAGGGATCGGCGCTATGAGCAGTACTTC. Protein product: CASSRDRDRRYEQYF.

This clone has just a few counts. The chain joins TRBV9 to TRBJ1-5; 7 bases line up with TRBD1. Germline loops: CDR1 SGDLS, CDR2 YYNGEE. The CDR3 contains 15 residues. After removal of 3 bases from V and 5 bases from J, the junction contained 8 bases not matched to a gene. CDR3 sequence: CASSERGQTHQPQHF. DNA for the CDR3: TGTGCCAGCAGCGAACGGGGACAGACTCATCAGCCCCAGCATTTT.

This clone has a handful of counts. This chain links TRBV6-5 with TRBJ1-1, with D perhaps TRBD1 (5 bases). The CDR3 sequence is 14 residues long. Germline assignment: CDR1 MNHEY and CDR2 SVGAGI. V was shortened by 6 bases and J by 6 bases, with 17 bases between the two germline ends. CDR3 sequence: CASRIEMDNSEAFF. In nucleotides, the CDR3 is TGTGCCAGCAGAATCGAGATGGACAACTCTGAAGCTTTCTTT.

This clone was picked up a small number of times. The chain combines TRBV2 with TRBJ2-1; D possibly corresponds to TRBD1 (6 bases). This CDR3 spans 14 amino acids. Germline CDR1 reads SNHLY; CDR2 reads FYNNEI. V was cut by 2 bases and J by 9 bases, with 14 bases left in between. DNA for the CDR3: TGTGCCAGCAGTGAAAGTTCGGGCAGGGGTGAGCAGTTCTTC. Translating it yields CASSESSGRGEQFF.

This clone showed up just a few times. V gene TRBV9 combines with J gene TRBJ2-5; weak D call: TRBD1 (6 bases). TRBJ2-7 explains the end of the DNA better; the J call may be wrong. Germline assignment: CDR1 SGDLS and CDR2 YYNGEE. CDR3 size: 15 residues. The chain's CDR3 is CASSLTHRAIDEQYF. CDR3 DNA: TGTGCCAGCAGTCTGACGCACAGGGCCATCGACGAGCAGTACTTC.

The chain has TRBV5-4 and TRBJ2-5; 9 nucleotides line up with TRBD2. This CDR3 region has 14 residues. Trimming took 3 bases from V and 2 from J; bases not matched to a gene: 2. Germline assignment: CDR1 SGHNT and CDR2 YYREEE (reference sequence). CDR3 nucleotide sequence: TGTGCCAGCAGCTCGACTAGCGGTCAAGAGACCCAGTACTTC. This sequence encodes CASSSTSGQETQYF.

The J gene is TRBJ1-4, the V gene TRBV30, with a weak D call TRBD1 (6 bases). CDR1 GTSNPN and CDR2 SVGIG come from the germline V gene (reference sequence). V was clipped by 0 bases and J by 0 bases, with 11 bases between them. The length of the CDR3 is 16 residues. This chain's CDR3 is CAWSVTGLATNEKLFF. The CDR3 nucleotides read TGTGCCTGGAGTGTGACAGGACTCGCAACTAATGAAAAACTGTTTTTT.